Given below is one T cell receptor (beta chain) in context. Its antigen is still unknown. V shed 1 base and J 5 bases; nucleotides not matched to a gene: 7. Germline loops: CDR1 SGHRS, CDR2 YFSETQ. The length of the CDR3 is 15 residues. At a deep level, the assay was run. The method was immunoSEQ multiplex PCR; TCRdb's version includes in-frame clones alone and lacks a portion of them. The top ten clones hold around 1.5% of a sample with some 1 million clones, more than 60% of them seen once. The record originates from a study of shared clonotypes between healthy human individuals. In the study overall: Each donor's CD8 memory used one plate, CD8 naive two, each CD4 subset three. General observations from the study: There were few donors, and this limited the genetic and exposure-history diversity represented. Across a handful of donors, naive CD4 shared 5% to 5.5%, naive CD8 about 3.2%, memory CD4 about 2.4%, memory CD8 0.4% to 0.5%.

The sequencing sample was made of memory CD4+ T cells sorted from blood. Subset reported: CD45RA-negative fraction. This chain uses TRBV5-1 with TRBJ2-5, with 8 bases aligning to TRBD2. This sequence was found in a man aged 18 to 35 in good health. CDR3 bases: TGCGCCAGCAGCTTGAGTAGCGGGGCTGGGGAGACCCAGTACTTC. This translates into CASSLSSGAGETQYF.